These 30 T cell receptor beta chains originate from one sample sequenced in a study of human T cells and chemical hapten exposure. TCRdb re-derived calls from the RACE reads in MiXCR, one entry per CDR3 protein. The sample has 100,000 or so distinct CDR3 sequences, 9% to 9.5% seen once; the top ten hold approximately 2%. Time point of the sample: patch test 2, 6 weeks after DPC sensitization. Regarding treatment: therapeutic diphenylcyclopropenone sensitization with weekly scalp DPC. Sequences were derived from whole blood, sampled in connection with sensitization to the hapten diphenylcyclopropenone (DPC). Receptors originate from a middle-aged woman with alopecia areata. Some clones in this sample may be carry-over from other donors' samples.

This clonotype was detected many times. The chain uses TRBV20-1 and TRBJ1-4, with D perhaps matching TRBD1 (5 bases). This CDR3 is built from 11 residues. With 6 bases removed from V and 7 bases from J, the gap between germline ends came to 9 bases. Looked up from germline, CDR1 is DFQATT and CDR2 is SNEGSKA (reference sequence). CDR3 sequence reads: CSAPGIEKLFF. The DNA for the CDR3 is TGCAGTGCACCAGGGATTGAAAAACTGTTTTTT.

In its sample, this clonotype was seen a few times. This chain uses TRBV3-1 with TRBJ1-2; 12 positions agree with TRBD1. V gave up 4 bases and J gave up 6 bases; unmatched junction bases: 9. The CDR3 totals 16 residues. The V gene's germline CDR1 is LGHDT and CDR2 YNNKEL (reference sequence). CDR3 nucleotide sequence: TGTGCCAGCAGCCGTGCCGGGACAGGGGGCGCGGATGGCTACACCTTC. Protein product: CASSRAGTGGADGYTF.

This clonotype was seen only a few times. The chain combines TRBV6-2 or TRBV6-3 with TRBJ1-1; unclear D gene. This CDR3 spans 12 amino acids. Trimming stripped 1 base from V and 6 bases from J, with 6 bases between. Germline assignment: CDR1 MNHEY and CDR2 SVGEGT. The CDR3 sequence: CASSYFGAEAFF. Here the CDR3 DNA reads TGTGCCAGCAGTTACTTTGGGGCTGAAGCTTTCTTT.

The J gene is TRBJ2-3, the V gene TRBV28; tentative D call: TRBD1 (9 bases). V lost 6 bases and J 1 base, leaving 29 bases between the germline ends. This CDR3 contains 20 residues. CDR1 is MDHEN, CDR2 SYDVKM, per germline. CDR3 in DNA: TGTGCCAGCAGACCATCCCCGGGACAGGGCGGGACTAGGGGCACAGATACGCAGTATTTT. This sequence encodes CASRPSPGQGGTRGTDTQYF. The complete variable domain, with remaining parts taken from reference TRBV28 and TRBJ2-3, reads DVKVTQSSRYLVKRTGEKVFLECVQDMDHENMFWYRQDPGLGLRLIYFSYDVKMKEKGDIPEGYSVSREKKERFSLILESASTNQTSMYLCASRPSPGQGGTRGTDTQYFGPGTRLTVL.

This clonotype showed up many times. The CDR3 is CASSLGGVAGPEQYF. DNA for the CDR3: TGTGCCAGCAGTTTAGGAGGGGTAGCGGGTCCCGAGCAGTACTTC. The genes are TRBV28 and TRBJ2-7, with TRBD2 matching over 7 bases. V shed 2 bases and J 6 bases; nucleotides not matched to a gene: 10. Germline V gene sequence: CDR1 MDHEN, CDR2 SYDVKM. The CDR3 has 15 amino acids.

Note on this clonotype: A read error may be the cause here, since a much bigger clone is one base away. The chain combines TRBV11-2 with TRBJ2-3; 8 bases align to TRBD1. V shed 4 bases and J 2 bases; nucleotides not matched to a gene: 2. The CDR3 is made up of 14 amino acids. Germline values: CDR1 SGHAT, CDR2 FQNNGV. In nucleotides, the CDR3 is TGTGCCAGCAGCTCGGGACAGGACACAGATACGCAGTATTTT. Its translation is CASSSGQDTDTQYF.

Many counts were recorded for this clonotype. The rearrangement links TRBV7-9 to TRBJ1-1, with 7 bases aligning to TRBD1. The ends lost 4 bases at V and 9 bases at J; junction bases unmatched: 8. The CDR3 extends over 13 amino acids. Per germline, CDR1 SEHNR and CDR2 FQNEAQ (reference sequence). DNA of the CDR3: TGTGCCAGCAGCTCAACAGGGACAGCTAAAGCTTTCTTT. It specifies CASSSTGTAKAFF.

This clonotype has a count of ten or more. The chain recombines TRBV5-1 with TRBJ2-5; possible D gene TRBD2, 6 bases. CDR1 SGHRS and CDR2 YFSETQ come from the germline V gene. The CDR3 length is 12 residues. V was cut by 7 bases and J by 2 bases, with 9 bases left in between. The CDR3 spells CASGDSQETQYF. In DNA form, the CDR3 reads TGCGCCAGCGGGGACTCACAAGAGACCCAGTACTTC.

The table lists this clonotype with many counts. The chain carries TRBV15 and TRBJ1-3; 9 bases agree with TRBD1. The CDR3 totals 16 residues. Trimming took 0 bases from V and 4 from J; bases not matched to a gene: 4. The germline V gene has CDR1 LNHNV and CDR2 YYDKDF (reference sequence). CDR3 in amino acids: CATSREDRGPGNTIYF. The CDR3 nucleotides read TGTGCCACCAGCAGAGAGGACAGGGGACCAGGAAACACCATATATTTT.

Only a few counts were recorded for this clonotype. V usage is TRBV3-1 and J usage is TRBJ1-6; 7 bases are a match to TRBD1. CDR1 is LGHDT, CDR2 YNNKEL, per germline (reference sequence). This CDR3 has 14 amino acids. J was trimmed by 13 bases and V by 4 bases; bases with no gene match: 10. CDR3 sequence: CASSPGTAVGPLHF. CDR3 DNA sequence: TGTGCCAGCAGCCCCGGGACAGCGGTGGGTCCCCTCCACTTT.

This clonotype was recorded at least ten times. The rearrangement links TRBV18 to TRBJ1-3; D is undetermined. The CDR3 is 14 residues long. V was pared by 8 bases and J by 0 bases, with 11 bases between. Germline V gene data show CDR1 as KGHSH and CDR2 as LQKENI. In DNA, the CDR3 is TGTGCCAGCCGAGACGGGATCTCTGGAAACACCATATATTTT. Its translation: CASRDGISGNTIYF.

There are many counts of this clonotype. The chain employs TRBV27 and TRBJ1-5, with D perhaps TRBD1 (6 bases). V gave up 8 bases and J gave up 4 bases, with 15 bases separating them. CDR1 and CDR2 from the germline V gene are MNHEY and SMNVEV (reference sequence). This CDR3 comprises 14 residues. The CDR3 DNA sequence: TGTGCCAGCGGGGGGGCAGGACAAAATCAGCCCCAGCATTTT. As protein: CASGGAGQNQPQHF.

This clonotype was seen repeatedly, ten times or more. V usage is TRBV7-9 and J usage is TRBJ2-7, with 8 bases aligning to TRBD2. CDR1 is SEHNR, CDR2 FQNEAQ, per germline (reference sequence). After removal of 3 bases from V and 1 base from J, the junction contained 2 bases not matched to a gene. The CDR3 is made up of 14 amino acids. DNA for the CDR3: TGTGCCAGCAGCTTGCAGCGGGGGTCCTACGAGCAGTACTTC. Amino acid sequence: CASSLQRGSYEQYF. Drawing the rest from reference TRBV7-9 and TRBJ2-7, the complete variable domain is DTGVSQNPRHKITKRGQNVTFRCDPISEHNRLYWYRQTLGQGPEFLTYFQNEAQLEKSRLLSDRFSAERPKGSFSTLEIQRTEQGDSAMYLCASSLQRGSYEQYFGPGTRLTVT.

The table lists this clonotype with many counts. CDR3 DNA: TGTGCCAGCAGTTCGGGGCAGGGGGGAGAGACCCAGTACTTC. It encodes CASSSGQGGETQYF. The chain joins TRBV28 to TRBJ2-5; possibly TRBD1 for D (7 bases). Looked up from germline, CDR1 is MDHEN and CDR2 is SYDVKM. The CDR3 extends over 14 amino acids. Trimming shortened V by 4 bases and J by 4 bases, and 13 bases separated the two germline ends.

The chain couples TRBV29-1 to TRBJ2-1; the match to TRBD2 covers 11 bases. The V gene's germline CDR1 is SQVTM and CDR2 ANQGSEA. The CDR3 sequence is 13 residues long. V gave up 6 bases and J gave up 9 bases; unmatched junction bases: 7. The CDR3 loop is CSVIAGGPVEQFF. The CDR3 region has the DNA TGCAGCGTCATAGCGGGAGGGCCGGTTGAGCAGTTCTTC.

The sample holds many counts of this clonotype. CDR3 DNA sequence: TGTGCCAGCAGTTATCAAATTTGGGGGAGAAAGACTGAAGCTTTCTTT. Protein product: CASSYQIWGRKTEAFF. The genes are TRBV6-5 and TRBJ1-1, with D possibly matching TRBD1 (5 bases). Per germline, CDR1 MNHEY and CDR2 SVGAGI. V was shortened by 3 bases and J by 5 bases, with 19 bases between the two germline ends. The CDR3 spans 16 residues.

The sample holds a few counts of this clonotype. The chain links TRBV11-2 to TRBJ1-2; possible D gene TRBD1, 6 bases. This CDR3 contains 13 residues. Germline CDR1 reads SGHAT; CDR2 reads FQNNGV. V shed 5 bases and J shed 4 bases, with 11 bases lying between them. CDR3 amino acids: CASSLGQRYGYTF. The CDR3 DNA reads as TGTGCCAGCAGCCTCGGACAGCGCTATGGCTACACCTTC.

This clonotype was counted ten times or more. The chain carries TRBV29-1 and TRBJ2-1; D remains ambiguous. Germline V CDR1 and CDR2: SQVTM, ANQGSEA. The ends were cut back, 4 bases at V and 8 bases at J, with 9 bases in the middle. CDR3 length equals 11 residues. In DNA, the CDR3 is TGCAGCGTTGGTGGGGTAGATGAGCAGTTCTTC. It specifies CSVGGVDEQFF.

The CDR3 protein is CSAKGQQDQPQHF. In nucleotides, the CDR3 is TGCAGTGCTAAAGGACAGCAGGATCAGCCCCAGCATTTT. This rearrangement joins TRBV20-1 to TRBJ1-5; D is perhaps TRBD1 (6 bases). Germline V gene sequence: CDR1 DFQATT, CDR2 SNEGSKA (reference sequence). V dropped 4 bases and J dropped 5 bases, with 12 bases sitting between them. This CDR3 has 13 amino acids.

This CDR3 is CASQDRGLGNQPQHF. As DNA, the CDR3 is TGTGCCAGCCAAGACAGGGGGCTTGGGAATCAGCCCCAGCATTTT. The rearrangement joins TRBV27 to TRBJ1-5; the match to TRBD1 covers 10 bases. Germline V gives CDR1 MNHEY, CDR2 SMNVEV (reference sequence). The CDR3 totals 15 residues. V lost 8 bases to trimming and J lost 4 bases; unmatched junction nucleotides: 8.

The sample holds a few counts of this clonotype. This chain joins TRBV5-4 and TRBJ2-2, with 11 bases aligning to TRBD2. V shed 4 bases, J shed 1 base, and the junction held 3 bases outside the gene matches. The CDR3 consists of 16 residues. Germline-derived CDR1 and CDR2 are SGHNT and YYREEE (reference sequence). The CDR3 sequence: CASSQGTSGNTGELFF. The CDR3 DNA sequence: TGTGCCAGCAGCCAGGGGACTAGCGGGAACACCGGGGAGCTGTTTTTT.

This clonotype has ten or more counts. The chain uses TRBV18 and TRBJ2-7; tentatively, D is TRBD1 (6 bases). The CDR3 is made up of 15 amino acids. Germline V gives CDR1 KGHSH, CDR2 LQKENI. Trimming pared 2 bases from V and 3 bases from J, leaving 14 bases between. The CDR3 reads CASSPGQGIRYEQYF. CDR3 DNA sequence: TGTGCCAGCTCACCAGGGCAGGGGATCCGCTACGAGCAGTACTTC.

This clonotype was counted a few times. The chain is built from TRBV10-3 and TRBJ1-6, with D possibly TRBD1 on 5 matching bases. This CDR3 spans 15 amino acids. With 6 bases removed from V and 3 bases from J, the gap between germline ends came to 12 bases. CDR1 ENHRY and CDR2 SYGVKD come from the germline V gene. The CDR3 DNA follows: TGTGCCATCAGGCAGACAGTCCTCTATAATTCACCCCTCCACTTT. Protein product: CAIRQTVLYNSPLHF.

This clonotype was seen at least ten times. The genes are TRBV7-2 and TRBJ2-5; possibly TRBD1 for D (5 bases). Germline CDR1 reads SGHTA; CDR2 reads FQGNSA. The V and J ends lost 5 bases and 7 bases respectively, with 17 bases between them. The CDR3 is 14 residues long. The CDR3 DNA reads as TGTGCCAGCAGCCCCCGAAGGGGCCCGGGGACCCAGTACTTC. Translating it yields CASSPRRGPGTQYF. Variable domain in full (rest from reference TRBV7-2 and TRBJ2-5): GAGVSQSPSNKVTEKGKDVELRCDPISGHTALYWYRQSLGQGLEFLIYFQGNSAPDKSGLPSDRFSAERTGGSVSTLTIQRTQQEDSAVYLCASSPRRGPGTQYFGPGTRLLVL.

This clonotype was recorded a few times. The J gene is TRBJ2-1, the V gene TRBV11-2, with D possibly being TRBD1 (6 bases). Per the germline V gene, CDR1 is SGHAT and CDR2 is FQNNGV. The CDR3 totals 12 residues. V gave up 1 base and J gave up 8 bases, with 6 bases separating them. The CDR3 loop is CASSLAGDEQFF. The CDR3 DNA is TGTGCCAGCAGCTTAGCAGGGGATGAGCAGTTCTTC.

This clonotype was seen more than once but under ten times. V and J are TRBV29-1 and TRBJ2-5, with unresolved D. V was clipped by 8 bases and J by 5 bases, with 9 bases between them. The CDR3 consists of 10 residues. Germline assignment: CDR1 SQVTM and CDR2 ANQGSEA. The CDR3 sequence is CSSVGETQYF. DNA of the CDR3: TGCAGCTCGGTCGGGGAGACCCAGTACTTC.

Comments on this clonotype: One end of the junction varies from germline; a read error may be responsible. The V gene is TRBV7-3, the J gene TRBJ2-1; TRBD1 agrees at 8 bases. From germline, CDR1 is SGHTA and CDR2 FQGTGA. The CDR3 totals 14 residues. In nucleotides, the CDR3 is TGTGCCAGCAGCGGGGACAGGTCCTCCAATGAGCAGTTCTTC. Translation: CASSGDRSSNEQFF.

This clonotype was seen at least ten times. This chain uses TRBV3-1 with TRBJ2-3, with 9 bases fitting TRBD2. V was pared by 2 bases and J by 2 bases, with 5 bases of the junction left unmatched. Germline-derived CDR1 and CDR2 are LGHDT and YNNKEL (reference sequence). The CDR3 totals 16 residues. This CDR3 reads CASSQSASGTTDTQYF. The CDR3 DNA sequence: TGTGCCAGCAGCCAATCGGCTAGCGGGACCACAGATACGCAGTATTTT.

This clonotype was seen only a few times. The rearrangement joins TRBV28 to TRBJ2-3; either TRBD1 or TRBD2 may supply D (6 bases each). V dropped 2 bases and J dropped 3 bases, with 21 bases sitting between them. Germline CDR1 reads MDHEN; CDR2 reads SYDVKM. This CDR3 is built from 18 residues. Written as DNA, the CDR3 is TGTGCCAGCAGTTTACGGGGGCAATCCTTGGTCCAGACAGATACGCAGTATTTT. It translates to CASSLRGQSLVQTDTQYF.

This clonotype showed up just a few times. The chain joins TRBV5-4 to TRBJ2-5; D is unclear. The germline V gene has CDR1 SGHNT and CDR2 YYREEE (reference sequence). There are 14 residues in the CDR3. V lost 0 bases and J lost 3, with 9 bases in between. The CDR3 DNA reads as TGTGCCAGCAGCTTGGTAGGGTTCGAAGAGACCCAGTACTTC. Translated: CASSLVGFEETQYF.